Presented here are 27 T cell receptor beta chains from one specimen sequenced in a study of beta chain features in type 1 diabetes. The sequenced template was cDNA made from the entire isolated RNA. Assay: immunoSEQ multiplex PCR; the TCRdb copy retains only in-frame clones and omits some. The sample lists 400,000 to 550,000 clones; over 10% were seen once. Sequences were obtained from naive CD4+ T cells from blood. The receptors come from a woman under 30 in good health.

This clone was detected only a few times. This chain connects TRBV28 to TRBJ1-4; a weak D match, TRBD1 (5 bases). CDR3 length: 14 residues. V was clipped by 8 bases and J by 7 bases, with 17 bases between them. The V gene's germline CDR1 is MDHEN and CDR2 SYDVKM. The CDR3 loop is CASAPSGPVEKLFF. In nucleotides, the CDR3 is TGTGCCAGCGCCCCATCAGGGCCGGTTGAAAAACTGTTTTTT. The variable domain in full, with the rest retrieved from reference TRBV28 and TRBJ1-4, is DVKVTQSSRYLVKRTGEKVFLECVQDMDHENMFWYRQDPGLGLRLIYFSYDVKMKEKGDIPEGYSVSREKKERFSLILESASTNQTSMYLCASAPSGPVEKLFFGSGTQLSVL.

The chain is built from TRBV18 and TRBJ2-7, with 8 bases lining up with TRBD1. This CDR3 region has 14 residues. The germline V gene has CDR1 KGHSH and CDR2 LQKENI. V lost 4 bases and J lost 5; bases outside the gene matches: 7. The chain's CDR3 is CASSLRTGQDEQYV. CDR3 nucleotide sequence: TGTGCCAGCTCACTCCGGACAGGGCAGGACGAGCAGTACGTC.

The chain has TRBV7-6 and TRBJ1-2, with a possible D match to TRBD1 (5 bases). The CDR3 is 17 residues long. The V and J ends lost 1 base and 5 bases respectively, with 20 bases between them. From germline, CDR1 is SGHVS and CDR2 FNYEAQ. The CDR3 loop is CASSLGSRGDWAYGYTF. The CDR3 DNA reads TGTGCCAGCAGCTTAGGTTCCCGAGGGGACTGGGCGTATGGCTACACCTTC.

Only a few counts were recorded for this clone. V gene TRBV7-8 combines with J gene TRBJ2-3; 11 bases match TRBD2. Unmatched junction bases numbered 4, after V lost 5 bases and J lost 0 bases. Germline V CDR1 and CDR2: SGHVS, FQNEAQ. This CDR3 region has 16 residues. Here the CDR3 reads CASSPVAGGSTDTQYF. Written as DNA, the CDR3 is TGTGCCAGCAGCCCCGTAGCGGGGGGGAGCACAGATACGCAGTATTTT.

The chain carries TRBV14 and TRBJ2-5; D unresolved. CDR1 is SGHDN and CDR2 is FVKESK in the germline V gene. V was clipped by 1 base and J by 2 bases, with 11 bases between them. The CDR3 runs 15 residues. The CDR3 region is CASSQGVILQETQYF. CDR3 sequence (DNA): TGTGCCAGCAGCCAAGGGGTGATACTTCAAGAGACCCAGTACTTC. The whole variable domain, remainder taken from reference TRBV14 and TRBJ2-5, is EAGVTQFPSHSVIEKGQTVTLRCDPISGHDNLYWYRRVMGKEIKFLLHFVKESKQDESGMPNNRFLAERTGGTYSTLKVQPAELEDSGVYFCASSQGVILQETQYFGPGTRLLVL.

The chain employs TRBV28 and TRBJ2-7; weak D call: TRBD2 (5 bases). The germline CDR1 and CDR2 sequences are MDHEN and SYDVKM. Trimming pared 3 bases from V and 0 bases from J, leaving 12 bases between. The CDR3 consists of 15 residues. For the CDR3, the DNA is TGTGCCAGCAGTTTTCGGGGAAGAAGCTCCTACGAGCAGTACGTC. It specifies CASSFRGRSSYEQYV.

This clone was found a few times. This chain connects TRBV29-1 to TRBJ1-2; D is unclear. The V end lost 7 bases, the J end lost 4 bases, and 13 bases lay between the germline ends. CDR1 and CDR2 (germline): SQVTM, ANQGSEA. The CDR3 is made up of 12 amino acids. The CDR3 DNA reads as TGCAGCGCCGACGGCGGCCTCTATGGCTACACCTTC. This sequence encodes CSADGGLYGYTF.

For this clone: The same CDR3 can be traced to other DNA sequences in this sample. This chain links TRBV19 with TRBJ1-2; D unclear. CDR3 size: 13 residues. In germline, CDR1 is LNHDA, CDR2 SQIVND (reference sequence). The V end lost 5 bases, the J end lost 0 bases, and 7 bases lay between the germline ends. In nucleotides, the CDR3 is TGTGCCAGTAGTTATCGAGCTAACTATGGCTACACCTTC. Encoded protein: CASSYRANYGYTF. The full variable domain, in which reference TRBV19 and TRBJ1-2 provide the parts outside the CDR3, is DGGITQSPKYLFRKEGQNVTLSCEQNLNHDAMYWYRQDPGQGLRLIYYSQIVNDFQKGDIAEGYSVSREKKESFPLTVTSAQKNPTAFYLCASSYRANYGYTFGSGTRLTVV.

CDR3 in DNA: TGTGCCAGCACAGATTATAGGTCTCGGTATGGCTACACCTTC. Translation: CASTDYRSRYGYTF. The chain links TRBV7-2 to TRBJ1-2, with D unresolved. Germline-derived CDR1 and CDR2 are SGHTA and FQGNSA. The CDR3 loop spans 14 amino acids. V was cut by 7 bases and J by 5 bases, with 17 bases left in between.

The chain joins TRBV30 to TRBJ2-1, with 8 bases that match TRBD2. Germline V gene data show CDR1 as GTSNPN and CDR2 as SVGIG (reference sequence). With 7 bases clipped from V and 7 bases from J, the junction kept 9 bases outside the gene matches. The CDR3 runs to 13 residues. CDR3 in amino acids: CASAAGGANEQFF. The CDR3 DNA reads TGTGCCTCGGCGGCGGGAGGAGCTAATGAGCAGTTCTTC.

The chain is built from TRBV2 and TRBJ2-5; TRBD1 might be the D (5 bases). Germline V gene sequence: CDR1 SNHLY, CDR2 FYNNEI. The CDR3 length is 13 residues. V was clipped by 8 bases and J by 1 base, with 11 bases between them. CDR3 coding DNA: TGTGCCAGCTCACGACAGCCCCAAGAGACCCAGTACTTC. This sequence encodes CASSRQPQETQYF. Full variable domain (outside the CDR3, taken from reference TRBV2 and TRBJ2-5): EPEVTQTPSHQVTQMGQEVILRCVPISNHLYFYWYRQILGQKVEFLVSFYNNEISEKSEIFDDQFSVERPDGSNFTLKIRSTKLEDSAMYFCASSRQPQETQYFGPGTRLLVL.

This clone was detected a few times. J is TRBJ2-5 and V is TRBV7-8, with 7 positions matching TRBD1. Trimming took 3 bases from V and 5 from J; bases not matched to a gene: 6. CDR1 is SGHVS and CDR2 is FQNEAQ in the germline V gene. This CDR3 is 14 amino acids long. CDR3 protein: CASSFQQGTETQYF. CDR3 DNA: TGTGCCAGCAGCTTCCAACAGGGGACGGAGACCCAGTACTTC.

There are a few counts of this clone. The chain combines TRBV5-4 with TRBJ2-5; no definite D call. Per the germline V gene, CDR1 is SGHNT and CDR2 is YYREEE (reference sequence). This CDR3 is 11 amino acids long. With 5 bases removed from V and 5 bases from J, the gap between germline ends came to 7 bases. CDR3 sequence: CASRERETQYF. The CDR3, as DNA: TGTGCCAGCAGGGAGAGGGAGACCCAGTACTTC. Full variable domain (remainder filled in from reference TRBV5-4 and TRBJ2-5): ETGVTQSPTHLIKTRGQQVTLRCSSQSGHNTVSWYQQALGQGPQFIFQYYREEENGRGNFPPRFSGLQFPNYSSELNVNALELDDSALYLCASRERETQYFGPGTRLLVL.

The chain joins TRBV18 to TRBJ2-5; 7 bases are a match to TRBD1. Germline V CDR1 and CDR2: KGHSH, LQKENI. Losses at the gene ends were 2 bases for V and 6 bases for J; bases not matched to a gene: 15. This CDR3 comprises 17 residues. CDR3 coding DNA: TGTGCCAGCTCACCAACGGCTACAGGGGTGGATAAACAGACCCAGTACTTC. This codes for CASSPTATGVDKQTQYF.

This clone showed up just a few times. This chain uses TRBV9 with TRBJ1-1; D gene unclear. Trimming left V 4 bases short and J 2 bases short, with 24 bases between. The germline gives CDR1 SGDLS, CDR2 YYNGEE. CDR3 size: 18 residues. CDR3 amino acids: CASSPDAGRRGRNTEAFF. Here the CDR3 DNA reads TGTGCCAGCAGCCCAGACGCGGGGAGGAGAGGGAGAAACACTGAAGCTTTCTTT.

The chain links TRBV14 to TRBJ1-3; a weak D match, TRBD1 (5 bases). This CDR3 spans 17 amino acids. Germline V gene lookup returns CDR1 SGHDN and CDR2 FVKESK. V was cut by 7 bases and J by 0 bases, with 19 bases left in between. The CDR3 DNA reads as TGTGCCAGCAACGAATGGGGCCAGCGTACCTCTGGAAACACCATATATTTT. Amino acid sequence: CASNEWGQRTSGNTIYF.

V gene TRBV7-2 combines with J gene TRBJ2-1; 8 bases match TRBD2. J lost 7 bases, V lost 5 bases, and 10 bases had no gene match. CDR3 size: 15 residues. Germline CDR1 SGHTA, CDR2 FQGNSA. The CDR3 loop is CASSLQAGAMNEQFF. The CDR3 DNA reads as TGTGCCAGCAGCCTACAAGCGGGAGCGATGAATGAGCAGTTCTTC. The full variable domain, with the rest looked up from reference TRBV7-2 and TRBJ2-1, is GAGVSQSPSNKVTEKGKDVELRCDPISGHTALYWYRQSLGQGLEFLIYFQGNSAPDKSGLPSDRFSAERTGGSVSTLTIQRTQQEDSAVYLCASSLQAGAMNEQFFGPGTRLTVL.

This clone was found a few times. This chain connects TRBV29-1 to TRBJ2-2; possibly TRBD2 for D (6 bases). This CDR3 contains 14 residues. Trimming removed 4 bases at V and 0 bases at J, with 9 bases between. Germline lookup yields CDR1 SQVTM and CDR2 ANQGSEA. CDR3 DNA: TGCAGCGTTGTGGCGGGGTCGAACACCGGGGAGCTGTTTTTT. This translates into CSVVAGSNTGELFF.

The gene calls are TRBV6-5 and TRBJ2-5; no reliable D call. Trimming left V 0 bases short and J 5 bases short, with 10 bases between. This CDR3 has 14 residues. The germline V gene has CDR1 MNHEY and CDR2 SVGAGI. CDR3 coding DNA: TGTGCCAGCAGTTACTCGACGGCAACGGAGACCCAGTACTTC. Translation gives CASSYSTATETQYF.

The gene calls are TRBV11-1 and TRBJ1-1; D call uncertain. The CDR3 extends over 13 amino acids. Trimming removed 1 base at V and 0 bases at J, with 3 bases between. CDR1 is SGHAT, CDR2 FQDESV, per germline (reference sequence). The CDR3 region is CASSLEMNTEAFF. CDR3 nucleotide sequence: TGTGCCAGCAGCTTAGAGATGAACACTGAAGCTTTCTTT.

The chain employs TRBV7-9 and TRBJ2-1; a possible D gene is TRBD2 (5 bases). The CDR3 is made up of 16 amino acids. The germline gives CDR1 SEHNR, CDR2 FQNEAQ (reference sequence). V was clipped by 1 base and J by 3 bases, with 13 bases between them. The CDR3 coding sequence is TGTGCCAGCAGCTTAGGATCGGGGTTTTACTACAATGAGCAGTTCTTC. It translates to CASSLGSGFYYNEQFF.

A few counts support this clone. The same CDR3 is also encoded by other DNA sequences in this sample. The genes are TRBV7-6 and TRBJ2-5; D gene unclear. V shed 8 bases and J shed 2 bases, with 3 bases lying between them. Germline assignment: CDR1 SGHVS and CDR2 FNYEAQ. The CDR3 contains 10 residues. This chain's CDR3 is CASGQETQYF. The CDR3, as DNA: TGTGCCAGCGGGCAAGAGACCCAGTACTTC.

The gene calls are TRBV7-9 and TRBJ1-6; 10 bases fit TRBD1. Germline assignment: CDR1 SEHNR and CDR2 FQNEAQ (reference sequence). The CDR3 consists of 15 residues. V shed 2 bases, J shed 10 bases, and the junction held 5 bases outside the gene matches. This CDR3 reads CASSLPGQGLSPLHF. CDR3 DNA sequence: TGTGCCAGCAGCTTACCGGGACAGGGGTTGTCACCCCTCCACTTT.

The CDR3: CASRSKNTEAFF. The CDR3 DNA is TGTGCCAGCAGATCTAAGAACACTGAAGCTTTCTTT. The V call is TRBV2, the J call TRBJ1-1; no definite D call. Between the trimmed V and J ends, which lost 6 bases and 1 base, there was a span of 6 bases. The CDR3 is made up of 12 amino acids. CDR1 and CDR2 (germline): SNHLY, FYNNEI.

The genes are TRBV9 and TRBJ2-3, with TRBD2 identical over 7 bases. Unmatched junction bases numbered 10, after V lost 3 bases and J lost 6 bases. CDR1 is SGDLS, CDR2 YYNGEE, per germline. This CDR3 spans 15 amino acids. As DNA, the CDR3 is TGTGCCAGCAGCGCCGCGCGGGGGTTCCTGGATACGCAGTATTTT. It is translated as CASSAARGFLDTQYF.

The CDR3, as DNA: TGCGCCAGCAGCCAAGGGAAGACTAGCGGGGGCACAGATACGCAGTATTTT. Its protein is CASSQGKTSGGTDTQYF. The chain has TRBV4-1 and TRBJ2-3, with 11 bases identical to TRBD2. The V and J ends lost 1 base and 1 base, in that order; junction bases with no gene match: 4. Germline V gene data show CDR1 as MGHRA and CDR2 as YSYEKL. The CDR3 has 17 residues.

This clone was observed a handful of times. The V and J genes are TRBV7-2 and TRBJ1-2; D unclear. Germline V gives CDR1 SGHTA, CDR2 FQGNSA. The CDR3 is made up of 15 amino acids. The ends were cut back, 1 base at V and 4 bases at J, with 13 bases in the middle. CDR3 protein: CASSLVSVTVYGYTF. The CDR3 DNA follows: TGTGCCAGCAGCTTAGTAAGCGTCACTGTCTATGGCTACACCTTC.